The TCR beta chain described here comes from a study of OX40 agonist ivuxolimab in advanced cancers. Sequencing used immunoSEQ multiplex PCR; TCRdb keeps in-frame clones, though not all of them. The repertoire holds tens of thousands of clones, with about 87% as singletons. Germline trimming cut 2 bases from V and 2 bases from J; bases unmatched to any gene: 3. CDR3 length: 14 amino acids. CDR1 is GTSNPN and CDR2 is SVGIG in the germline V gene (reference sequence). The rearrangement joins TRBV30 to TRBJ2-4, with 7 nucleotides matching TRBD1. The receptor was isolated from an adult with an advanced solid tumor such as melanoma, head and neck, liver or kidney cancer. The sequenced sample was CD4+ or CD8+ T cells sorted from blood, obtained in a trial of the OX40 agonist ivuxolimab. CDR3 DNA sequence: TGTGCCTGGAGTACACAGGGGACCAAAAACATTCAGTACTTC. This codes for CAWSTQGTKNIQYF.